Sequencing of this T cell receptor (beta chain) was carried out in a study of CD8 T cells in Susac syndrome. Trimming shortened V by 4 bases and J by 1 base, and 15 bases separated the two germline ends. Germline V gene data show CDR1 as SGHRS and CDR2 as YFSETQ. This CDR3 spans 15 amino acids. The RNA, 0.5 to 1 ug, was put through reverse transcription using random hexamers. Via MiXCR, TCRdb re-called the immunoSEQ multiplex PCR reads, giving one row per CDR3 protein. The data show approximately 160,000 distinct CDR3 sequences, just under 95% seen once. CD8+ and CD4+ blood T cells underwent TCR beta sequencing. The CD8+ and CD4+ T cells were isolated magnetically using a negative isolation approach, whereas the TEMRA cells were enriched by FACS.

This chain uses TRBV5-1 with TRBJ2-7; unclear D gene. Sequenced input: CD4+ T cells from PBMCs. This TCR came from a human donor in good health. CDR3 coding DNA: TGCGCCAGCAGCCCCTCGGCGACGTCATCCTACGAGCAGTACTTC. The encoded protein is CASSPSATSSYEQYF.